Below, one T cell receptor (beta chain) is given with its context. This sample stems from a study of shared clonotypes between healthy human individuals. Study as a whole: CD4 naive cells filled three plates per donor, CD4 memory three, CD8 naive two and CD8 memory one.

Produced via immunoSEQ multiplex PCR; TCRdb's table is partial and in-frame only. This sample carries 2.5 million or so clones, around nine tenths of them seen once, and the ten largest clones take over 0.12%. Germline loops: CDR1 LNHDA, CDR2 SQIVND (reference sequence). There are 14 residues in the CDR3. V shed 3 bases, J shed 9 bases, and the junction held 4 bases outside the gene matches. Sequences were obtained from naive CD4+ T cells sorted from blood. Subset indicated: CD45RA+ positively selected. The clonotype was recovered from a young man in good health. The chain carries TRBV19 and TRBJ1-6, with 8 positions matching TRBD1. The CDR3 region has the DNA TGTGCCAGTAGTATTGACAGGGGCAGTTCACCCCTCCACTTT. The encoded protein is CASSIDRGSSPLHF.